In this sample, the clone carrying this T cell receptor (beta chain) turned up a few times. The record originates from a study of T cells after yellow fever vaccination. TCRdb re-called the 5' RACE reads through MiXCR, storing one row per CDR3 protein. This table holds 400,000 to 650,000 distinct CDR3 sequences, roughly 22% found once. The V and J ends lost 4 bases and 2 bases respectively, with 14 bases between them. CDR3 length: 14 amino acids. CDR1 is DFQATT and CDR2 is SNEGSKA in the germline V gene (reference sequence). This TCR was sampled from a man aged 18 to 29 who received the YFV17D yellow fever vaccine. The sample here was PBMCs, taken more than 20 days after the first yellow fever vaccination. This sequence joins TRBV20-1 and TRBJ1-1, with D uncertain. In nucleotides, the CDR3 is TGCAGTGCTATCCGAGACGGGTACAACACTGAAGCTTTCTTT. It specifies CSAIRDGYNTEAFF.